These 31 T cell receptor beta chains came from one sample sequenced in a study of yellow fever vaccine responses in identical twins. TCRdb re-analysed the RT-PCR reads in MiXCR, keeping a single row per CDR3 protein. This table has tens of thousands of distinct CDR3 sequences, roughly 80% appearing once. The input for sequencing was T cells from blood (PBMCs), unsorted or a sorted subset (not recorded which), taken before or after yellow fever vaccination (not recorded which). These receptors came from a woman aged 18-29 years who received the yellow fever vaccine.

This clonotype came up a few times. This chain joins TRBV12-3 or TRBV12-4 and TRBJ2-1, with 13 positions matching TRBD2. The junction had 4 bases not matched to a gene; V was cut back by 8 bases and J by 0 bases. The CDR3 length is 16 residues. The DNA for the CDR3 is TGTGCCAGCGGCCGGACTAGCGGGAGCTCCTACAATGAGCAGTTCTTC. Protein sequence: CASGRTSGSSYNEQFF.

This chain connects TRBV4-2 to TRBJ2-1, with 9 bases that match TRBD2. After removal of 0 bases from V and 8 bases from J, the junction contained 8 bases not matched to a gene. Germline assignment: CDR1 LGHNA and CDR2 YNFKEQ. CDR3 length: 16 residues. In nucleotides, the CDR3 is TGTGCCAGCAGCCAAGATTCGCGGGGGGGGTTTGATGAGCAGTTCTTC. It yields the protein CASSQDSRGGFDEQFF.

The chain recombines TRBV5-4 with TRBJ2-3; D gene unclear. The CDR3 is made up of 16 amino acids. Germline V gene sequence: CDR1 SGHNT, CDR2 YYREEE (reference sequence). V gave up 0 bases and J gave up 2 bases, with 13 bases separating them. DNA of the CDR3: TGTGCCAGCAGCTTGGCCGCGAGTTATTACACAGATACGCAGTATTTT. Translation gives CASSLAASYYTDTQYF.

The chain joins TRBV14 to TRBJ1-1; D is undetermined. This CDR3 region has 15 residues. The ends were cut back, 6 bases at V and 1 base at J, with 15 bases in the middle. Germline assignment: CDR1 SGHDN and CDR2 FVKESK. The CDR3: CASRLAAGGNTEAFF. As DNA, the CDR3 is TGTGCCAGCAGACTCGCAGCTGGCGGGAACACTGAAGCTTTCTTT.

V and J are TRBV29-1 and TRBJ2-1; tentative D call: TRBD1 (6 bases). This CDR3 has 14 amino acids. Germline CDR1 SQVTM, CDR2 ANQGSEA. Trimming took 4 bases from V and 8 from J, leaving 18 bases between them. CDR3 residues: CSVGGAPAGDEQFF. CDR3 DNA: TGCAGCGTTGGAGGGGCCCCGGCAGGGGATGAGCAGTTCTTC.

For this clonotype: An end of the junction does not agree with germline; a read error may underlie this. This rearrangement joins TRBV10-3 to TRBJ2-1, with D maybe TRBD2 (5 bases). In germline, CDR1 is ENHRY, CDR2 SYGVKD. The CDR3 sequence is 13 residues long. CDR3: CAIITDSNNEQFF. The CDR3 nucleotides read TGTGCCATCATTACGGACTCCAACAATGAGCAGTTCTTC.

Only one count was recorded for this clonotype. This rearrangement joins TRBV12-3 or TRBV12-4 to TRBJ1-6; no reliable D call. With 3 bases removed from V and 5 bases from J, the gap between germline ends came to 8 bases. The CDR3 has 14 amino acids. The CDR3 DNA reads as TGTGCCAGCAGTTTGGCCAGGAATAATTCACCCCTCCACTTT. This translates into CASSLARNNSPLHF.

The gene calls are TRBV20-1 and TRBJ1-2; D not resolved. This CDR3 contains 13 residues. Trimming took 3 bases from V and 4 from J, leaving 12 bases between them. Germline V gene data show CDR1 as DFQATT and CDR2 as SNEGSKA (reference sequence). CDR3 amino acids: CSASGGLSYGYTF. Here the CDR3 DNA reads TGCAGTGCTAGTGGAGGGTTGAGCTATGGCTACACCTTC.

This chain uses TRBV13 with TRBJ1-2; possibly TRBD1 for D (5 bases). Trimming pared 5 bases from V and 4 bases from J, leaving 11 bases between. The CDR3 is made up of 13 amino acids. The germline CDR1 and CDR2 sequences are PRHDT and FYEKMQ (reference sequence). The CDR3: CASSLPGGYGYTF. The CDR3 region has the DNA TGTGCCAGCAGCCTTCCCGGGGGCTATGGCTACACCTTC.

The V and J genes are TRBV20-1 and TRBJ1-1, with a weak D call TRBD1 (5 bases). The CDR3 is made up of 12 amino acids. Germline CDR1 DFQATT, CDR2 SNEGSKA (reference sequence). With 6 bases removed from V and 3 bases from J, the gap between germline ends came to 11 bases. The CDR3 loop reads CSAAGSDTEAFF. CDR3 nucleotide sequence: TGCAGTGCCGCAGGGTCCGACACTGAAGCTTTCTTT.

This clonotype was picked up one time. CDR3: CASSGDLFHEQYF. The CDR3 DNA reads TGCGCCAGCAGCGGAGACCTGTTTCACGAGCAGTACTTC. The J gene is TRBJ2-7, the V gene TRBV5-1; D remains ambiguous. This CDR3 has 13 residues. Germline assignment: CDR1 SGHRS and CDR2 YFSETQ. Trimming left V 4 bases short and J 5 bases short, with 13 bases between.

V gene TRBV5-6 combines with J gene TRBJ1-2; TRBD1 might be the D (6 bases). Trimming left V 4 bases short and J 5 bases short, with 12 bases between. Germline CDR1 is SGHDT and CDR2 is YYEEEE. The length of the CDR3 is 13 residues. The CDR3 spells CASSEGGDYGYTF. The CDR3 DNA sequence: TGTGCCAGCAGCGAGGGGGGAGATTATGGCTACACCTTC.

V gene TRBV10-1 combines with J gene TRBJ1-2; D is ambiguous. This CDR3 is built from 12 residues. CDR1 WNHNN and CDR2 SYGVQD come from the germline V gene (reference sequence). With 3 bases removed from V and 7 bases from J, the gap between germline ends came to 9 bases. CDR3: CASSDFGGGYTF. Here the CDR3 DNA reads TGCGCCAGCAGTGATTTCGGCGGTGGCTACACCTTC.

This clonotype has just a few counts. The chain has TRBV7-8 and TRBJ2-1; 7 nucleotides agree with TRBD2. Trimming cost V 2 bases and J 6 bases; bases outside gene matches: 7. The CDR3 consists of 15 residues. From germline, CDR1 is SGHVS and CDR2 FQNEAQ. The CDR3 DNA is TGTGCCAGCAGCTTACCGGGACTAACCCCCAATGAGCAGTTCTTC. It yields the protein CASSLPGLTPNEQFF.

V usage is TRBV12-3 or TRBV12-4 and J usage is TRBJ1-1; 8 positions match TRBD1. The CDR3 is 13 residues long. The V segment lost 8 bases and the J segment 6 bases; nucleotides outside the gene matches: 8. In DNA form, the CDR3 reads TGTGCCAGCGGGAGGACAGGGAGCCCTGAAGCTTTCTTT. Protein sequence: CASGRTGSPEAFF.

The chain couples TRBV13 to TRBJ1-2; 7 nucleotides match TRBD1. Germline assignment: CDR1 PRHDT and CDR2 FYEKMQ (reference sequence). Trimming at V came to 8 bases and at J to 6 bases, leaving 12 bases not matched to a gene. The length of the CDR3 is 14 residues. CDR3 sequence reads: CASPKGEGQNGYTF. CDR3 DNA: TGTGCCAGCCCCAAGGGGGAGGGACAGAATGGCTACACCTTC. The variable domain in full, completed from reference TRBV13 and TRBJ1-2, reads AAGVIQSPRHLIKEKRETATLKCYPIPRHDTVYWYQQGPGQDPQFLISFYEKMQSDKGSIPDRFSAQQFSDYHSELNMSSLELGDSALYFCASPKGEGQNGYTFGSGTRLTVV.

The CDR3 spells CASSLGQGYNEQFF. DNA of the CDR3: TGTGCCAGCAGCTTGGGACAGGGTTACAATGAGCAGTTCTTC. V is TRBV7-6 and J is TRBJ2-1; 9 nucleotides align to TRBD1. V lost 3 bases and J lost 4; bases outside the gene matches: 1. This CDR3 is 14 amino acids long. Germline CDR1 reads SGHVS; CDR2 reads FNYEAQ. The variable domain in full, completed from reference TRBV7-6 and TRBJ2-1, reads GAGVSQSPRYKVTKRGQDVALRCDPISGHVSLYWYRQALGQGPEFLTYFNYEAQQDKSGLPNDRFSAERPEGSISTLTIQRTEQRDSAMYRCASSLGQGYNEQFFGPGTRLTVL.

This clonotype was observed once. The CDR3 here is CSARPGQGYGYTF. CDR3 DNA: TGCAGTGCCAGGCCGGGACAGGGGTATGGCTACACCTTC. The gene calls are TRBV20-1 and TRBJ1-2; 10 bases align to TRBD1. Germline CDR1 reads DFQATT; CDR2 reads SNEGSKA (reference sequence). The trim removed 6 bases at V and 5 bases at J, leaving 6 bases unmatched. The CDR3 is 13 residues long.

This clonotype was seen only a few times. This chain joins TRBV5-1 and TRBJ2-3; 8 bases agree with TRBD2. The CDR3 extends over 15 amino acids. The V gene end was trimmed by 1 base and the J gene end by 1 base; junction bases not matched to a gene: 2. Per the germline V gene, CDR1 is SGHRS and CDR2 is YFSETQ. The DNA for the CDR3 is TGCGCCAGCAGCTTGTATAGCGGGGGCACAGATACGCAGTATTTT. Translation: CASSLYSGGTDTQYF.

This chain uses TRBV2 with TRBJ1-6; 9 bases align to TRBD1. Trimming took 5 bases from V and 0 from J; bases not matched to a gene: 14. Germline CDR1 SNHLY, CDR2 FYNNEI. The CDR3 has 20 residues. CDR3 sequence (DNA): TGTGCCAGCAGTAGAACTCACTTTGGGACAGGGAGCTCCTATAATTCACCCCTCCACTTT. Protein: CASSRTHFGTGSSYNSPLHF.

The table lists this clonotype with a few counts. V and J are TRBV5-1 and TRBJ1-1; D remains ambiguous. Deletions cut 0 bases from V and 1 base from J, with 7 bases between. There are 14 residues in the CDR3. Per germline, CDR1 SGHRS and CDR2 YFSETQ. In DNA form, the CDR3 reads TGCGCCAGCAGCTTGGTGGTCGCGAACACTGAAGCTTTCTTT. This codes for CASSLVVANTEAFF.

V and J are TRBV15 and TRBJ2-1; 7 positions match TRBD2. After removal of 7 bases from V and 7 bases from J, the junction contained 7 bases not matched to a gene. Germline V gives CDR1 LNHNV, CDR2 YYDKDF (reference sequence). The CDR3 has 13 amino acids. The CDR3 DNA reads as TGTGCCACCACTGAGGGGCGGGGGAATGAGCAGTTCTTC. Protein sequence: CATTEGRGNEQFF.

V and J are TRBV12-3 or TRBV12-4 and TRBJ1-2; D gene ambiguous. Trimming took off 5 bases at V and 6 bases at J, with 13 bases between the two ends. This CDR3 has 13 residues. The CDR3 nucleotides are TGTGCCAGCAGTCTGGTCCTAGGGAATGGCTACACCTTC. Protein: CASSLVLGNGYTF.

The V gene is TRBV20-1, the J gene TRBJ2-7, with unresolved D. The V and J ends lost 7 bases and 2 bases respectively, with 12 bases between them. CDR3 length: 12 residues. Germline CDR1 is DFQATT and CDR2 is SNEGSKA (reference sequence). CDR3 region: CSVSDFAYEQYV. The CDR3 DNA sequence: TGCAGTGTCAGTGATTTTGCCTACGAGCAGTACGTC.

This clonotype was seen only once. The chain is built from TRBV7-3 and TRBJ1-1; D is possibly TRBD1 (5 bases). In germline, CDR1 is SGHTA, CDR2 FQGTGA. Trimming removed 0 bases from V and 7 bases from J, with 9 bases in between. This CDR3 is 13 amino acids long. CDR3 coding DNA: TGTGCCAGCAGCTTAACGGAGGGGAGTGAAGCTTTCTTT. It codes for CASSLTEGSEAFF.

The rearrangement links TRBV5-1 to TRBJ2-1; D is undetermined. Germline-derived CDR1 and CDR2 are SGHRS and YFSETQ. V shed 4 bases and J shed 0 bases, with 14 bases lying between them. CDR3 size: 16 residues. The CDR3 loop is CASSPSSTVSYNEQFF. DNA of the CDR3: TGCGCCAGCAGCCCGTCTTCCACGGTCTCCTACAATGAGCAGTTCTTC. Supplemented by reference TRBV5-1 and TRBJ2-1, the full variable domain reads KAGVTQTPRYLIKTRGQQVTLSCSPISGHRSVSWYQQTPGQGLQFLFEYFSETQRNKGNFPGRFSGRQFSNSRSEMNVSTLELGDSALYLCASSPSSTVSYNEQFFGPGTRLTVL.

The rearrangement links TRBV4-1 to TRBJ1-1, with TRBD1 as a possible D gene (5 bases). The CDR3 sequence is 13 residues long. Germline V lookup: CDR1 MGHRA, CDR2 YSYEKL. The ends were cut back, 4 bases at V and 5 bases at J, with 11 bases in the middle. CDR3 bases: TGCGCCAGCAGCCCTTCCGGGGGAACTGAAGCTTTCTTT. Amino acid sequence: CASSPSGGTEAFF.

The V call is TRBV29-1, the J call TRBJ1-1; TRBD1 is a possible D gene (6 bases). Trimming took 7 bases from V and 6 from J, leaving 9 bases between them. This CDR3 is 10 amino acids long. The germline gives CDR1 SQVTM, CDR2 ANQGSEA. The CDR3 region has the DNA TGCAGCGCGCAGGGGTCTGAAGCTTTCTTT. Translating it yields CSAQGSEAFF. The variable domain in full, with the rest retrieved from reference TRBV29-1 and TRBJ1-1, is SAVISQKPSRDICQRGTSLTIQCQVDSQVTMMFWYRQQPGQSLTLIATANQGSEATYESGFVIDKFPISRPNLTFSTLTVSNMSPEDSSIYLCSAQGSEAFFGQGTRLTVV.

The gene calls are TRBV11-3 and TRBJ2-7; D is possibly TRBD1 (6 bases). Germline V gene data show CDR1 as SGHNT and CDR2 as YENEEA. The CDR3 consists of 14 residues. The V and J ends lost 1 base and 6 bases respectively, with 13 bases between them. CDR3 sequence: CASSLAPRGFEQYV. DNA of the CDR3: TGTGCCAGCAGCTTAGCACCCAGGGGCTTCGAGCAGTACGTC.

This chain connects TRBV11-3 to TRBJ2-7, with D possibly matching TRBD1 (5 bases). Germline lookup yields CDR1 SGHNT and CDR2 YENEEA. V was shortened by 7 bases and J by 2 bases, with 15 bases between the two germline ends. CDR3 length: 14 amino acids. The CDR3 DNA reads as TGTGCCAGCACCACGCTTAGGGGCCCCTACGAGCAGTACTTC. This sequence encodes CASTTLRGPYEQYF.

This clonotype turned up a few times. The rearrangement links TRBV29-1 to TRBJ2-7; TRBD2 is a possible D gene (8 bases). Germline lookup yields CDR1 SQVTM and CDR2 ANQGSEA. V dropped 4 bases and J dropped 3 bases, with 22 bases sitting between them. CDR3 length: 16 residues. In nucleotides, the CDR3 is TGCAGCGTTGCCGGGTATGGCGGGAGGACAGGCTACGAGCAGTACTTC. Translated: CSVAGYGGRTGYEQYF.